There are many counts of the clone carrying this T cell receptor beta chain. Its antigen is not known. This sample is part of a study of post-analysis software for immune sequencing data. About the study: Relapsing-remitting, secondary progressive and progressive-relapsing multiple sclerosis courses were included.

General study points: Patients used about five TRBV segments, including TRBV5-6, TRBV5-1 and TRBV20-1, more often than controls. The normalized Chao1 diversity of multiple sclerosis patients was significantly lower than that of controls. By F measure, strong co-clustering occurred among samples prepared in the same batch.

This CDR3 is built from 14 residues. Deletions cut 3 bases from V and 5 bases from J, with 16 bases between. Germline V gene data show CDR1 as SQVTM and CDR2 as ANQGSEA. Unique molecular identifiers tagged the TCR beta cDNA libraries. Input populations of 1 to 10 million T cells gave rise to around 480,000 cDNA molecules. One entry per CDR3 protein, called by TCRdb with MiXCR from the PCR reads. The sample comprises about 760,000 distinct CDR3 sequences, about 32% of which are singletons, and roughly 0.53% rests with the top ten. The receptor comes from a girl aged 10 to 17 with multiple sclerosis. V gene TRBV29-1 combines with J gene TRBJ2-5; possibly TRBD1 for D (6 bases). Sequencing was carried out using blood. CDR3 residues: CSVDAAPGAETQYF. In DNA form, the CDR3 reads TGCAGCGTTGACGCGGCCCCAGGGGCCGAGACCCAGTACTTC.